This T cell receptor (beta chain) derives from a study of T cells in Graves' hyperthyroidism and ophthalmopathy (dated by TCRdb to the late 2010s). In terms of the full investigation: A discovery cohort of about a hundred patients, fewer than 50 with Graves' ophthalmopathy and approximately 60 with stable Graves' hyperthyroidism, was used to find distinguishing TCR V-J signatures. Prospective prediction of ophthalmopathy was tested in an independent validation cohort of 18 to 20 hyperthyroidism patients and 15 to 17 patients who later progressed to ophthalmopathy. For training and testing, the roughly 97 patients in the discovery cohort were randomly divided in a 7:3 ratio. In addition, the study compared T-cell repertoires in thyroid tissue and in blood from about 6 Graves' hyperthyroidism patients. Once sampling was done, hyperthyroidism patients were given methimazole at a starting dose of 30 mg daily, whereas ophthalmopathy patients were given high-dose intravenous methylprednisolone. According to the paper, TCR Vbeta CDR3 sequencing was carried out on over 130 peripheral blood samples, which came from about 45 ophthalmopathy, approximately 78 hyperthyroidism and approximately 17 progressor patients. What the research found in general, with its limitations: In cross-validation, a model built on a 13 V-J signature told ophthalmopathy apart from stable hyperthyroidism with approximately 90% sensitivity and approximately 84% specificity, and in testing the same model reached 80%/75%. Most expanded thyroid clonotypes (frequency above 0.001) were also found in blood, which suggests that blood repertoires may mirror thyroid immune responses. In validation, the model predicted progression to ophthalmopathy with around 71% sensitivity and 72% to 75% specificity, a median of about six months before onset. Sample size was not statistically predetermined, and investigators were not blinded to group allocation.

On this clonotype: Its antigen is unknown. One end of the junction does not line up with germline, which may come from a read error.

The CDR3 starts with the cysteine, ends with the phenylalanine, and has 10 residues. Here the CDR3 DNA is all that survives: 30 bases in frame from base 1. CDR1 SGHTA and CDR2 FQGTGA are derived from the germline V gene. The TCR beta CDR3 regions were amplified from RNA transcripts. For the first round of RT-PCR on the TCR CDR3, the HTBI primer set was used together with the Qiagen OneStep RT-PCR kit. Libraries were constructed in a second round of multiplex PCR, after which size selection and purification were performed. The libraries were sequenced on an Illumina HiSeq2000 using paired-end 100 bp reads. In the source study's methods: SOAPnuke was used to process the raw data, throwing out any read that contained adapters or uncalled bases, had a mean Phred below 15, or lacked an exact constant-primer or identifier match. High-quality paired reads were merged using COPE v1.2.5, and each unique nucleotide sequence was defined as a clonotype. MiTCR v1.1 was used to align the clonotypes against IMGT TRBV, TRBD and TRBJ reference segments. The analysis included only V-J combinations with a frequency above 0.0001, which together covered roughly 99% of the repertoires. A TCS score was defined as the ratio between F50 (clonal expansion) and ExV (chaos), using BLOSUM62-based TCRdist between CDR3 peptides within each V-J. Welch's t-statistics and random forest reduced roughly 540 V-J features to fewer than 15, which were used in a naive Bayes classifier (R e1071). Thyroid-blood repertoire similarity was quantified with the Morisita-Horn index. The public reads were reanalyzed by TCRdb: fastp trimming at Q25, MiXCR alignment, in-frame beta chains only. Each CDR3 protein appears once, grouped with its most common genes and DNA. The V and J calls reflect TCRdb's pipeline rather than the authors' work. The sample profile shows approximately 700,000 distinct CDR3 sequences; over 40% of them were found once. The top ten hold under 8% of the sample.

The study excluded patients with uncontrolled infections, other autoimmune diseases, pregnancy or lactation. Diagnoses were based on clinical symptoms, serum thyroxine and TRAb, thyroid ultrasound and orbital computed tomography. Total RNA was extracted using Trizol reagent, and RNA quality was assessed on an Agilent 2100 Bioanalyzer. This chain is built from TRBV7-3 and TRBJ2-7; 8 bases in the middle match TRBD1. The sample comprised peripheral blood or thyroid tissue (not recorded which). This sequence was found in an adult man with Graves' disease, either hyperthyroidism or ophthalmopathy (not recorded which). The CDR3 protein: CASSPQGQGF. The bases are TGCGCCAGCAGCCCCCAAGGACAGGGCTTC.